The TCR beta chain described here comes from a study of vaccination and CD4 T cells after COVID-19. Study details: Post-COVID samples were collected a median roughly 3 months following diagnosis, spanning 35 to 161.

Cultured CD4+ T-cell DNA underwent Oncomine TCR Beta short-read sequencing. TCRdb re-called the PCR reads through MiXCR, storing one row per CDR3 protein. The table includes about 15,000 distinct CDR3 sequences, around 61% detected once. Treatment here: roughly ten-day PBMC culture with coronavirus spike peptide pools or control peptides (ViraFEST assay). By proportion, this clonotype is medium-sized. What it binds is not known. The CDR3 loop spans 19 amino acids. Germline V gene lookup returns CDR1 SGHTA and CDR2 FQGNSA. J was trimmed by 2 bases and V by 4 bases; bases with no gene match: 12. This clonotype was obtained from a human donor who had recovered from COVID-19. V and J are TRBV7-2 and TRBJ2-3, with 13 bases that match TRBD2. The sample taken for sequencing was CD4+ T cells from blood, cultured in vitro. The CDR3 DNA is TGTGCCAGCAGCTCTTCCCGACTAGCGGGGGGATACCACACAGATACGCAGTATTTT. Translation gives CASSSSRLAGGYHTDTQYF. The full variable domain, with the rest looked up from reference TRBV7-2 and TRBJ2-3, is GAGVSQSPSNKVTEKGKDVELRCDPISGHTALYWYRQSLGQGLEFLIYFQGNSAPDKSGLPSDRFSAERTGGSVSTLTIQRTQQEDSAVYLCASSSSRLAGGYHTDTQYFGPGTRLTVL.